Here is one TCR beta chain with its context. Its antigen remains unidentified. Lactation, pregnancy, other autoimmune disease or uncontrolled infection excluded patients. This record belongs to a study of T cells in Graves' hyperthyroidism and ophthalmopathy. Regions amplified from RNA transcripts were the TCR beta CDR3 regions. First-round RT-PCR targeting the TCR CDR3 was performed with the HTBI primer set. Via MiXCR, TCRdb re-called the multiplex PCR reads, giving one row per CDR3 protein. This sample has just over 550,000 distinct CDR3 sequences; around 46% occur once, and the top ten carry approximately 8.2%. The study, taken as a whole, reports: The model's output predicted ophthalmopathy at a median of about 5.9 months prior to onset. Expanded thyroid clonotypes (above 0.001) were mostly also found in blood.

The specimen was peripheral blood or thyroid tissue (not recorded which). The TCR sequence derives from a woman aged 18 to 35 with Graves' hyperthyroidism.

In DNA form, the CDR3 reads TGTGCCAGCAGTTTTGGCGGCGGGATGCAGCCCCAGCATTTT. Translating it yields CASSFGGGMQPQHF. This chain uses TRBV27 with TRBJ1-5; D is unclear. Germline loops: CDR1 MNHEY, CDR2 SMNVEV (reference sequence). The CDR3 runs 14 residues. V was cut by 3 bases and J by 7 bases, with 13 bases left in between.